The rows below give T cell receptor beta chains drawn from one sample of a study of T-cell reconstitution after alpha-beta-depleted transplantation in children. TCRdb reprocessed the PCR reads via MiXCR and lists one record per CDR3 protein. The sample has about a million distinct CDR3 sequences; about 29% are singletons. The sample here was PBMCs, mostly from graft donor cells, taken 360 days after TCRalphabeta/CD19-depleted stem cell transplant. These receptor sequences come from a boy under two years old who had a stem cell transplant for SCID, so the T cells may come from the graft donor. Both conserved end residues are trimmed from each CDR3. Fields, in order: V gene, CDR3 length, J gene, CDR3 protein.

>TRBV4-3|13|TRBJ2-1
ASSPGTGVRNEQF
>TRBV2|14|TRBJ2-3
ASRTVSASSTDTQY
>TRBV10-3|15|TRBJ1-1
AISESTAIFLNTEAF
>TRBV29-1|11|TRBJ2-5
SVGWGVKKTQY
>TRBV4-2|14|TRBJ2-3
ASSHPLTGSTDTQY
>TRBV18|13|TRBJ1-2
ASSPFDRALYGYT
>TRBV9|11|TRBJ2-5
ASSETVGETQY
>TRBV12-3/TRBV12-4|12|TRBJ2-7
ASSELAGGFEQY
>TRBV20-1|14|TRBJ2-1
SARDQGRGSYNEQF
>TRBV10-2|13|TRBJ2-3
ATARTSGTTDTQY
>TRBV30|13|TRBJ2-3
AWSFRDPSTDTQY
>TRBV12-3/TRBV12-4|16|TRBJ2-3
ASSHVAGGLVGTDTQY
>TRBV10-3|11|TRBJ1-1
AISVAQVAEAF
>TRBV27|13|TRBJ2-3
ASSLTRSSTDTQY
>TRBV20-1|12|TRBJ2-1
SARLAGGGNEQF
>TRBV5-1|12|TRBJ2-7
ATEPGPFYGEQY
>TRBV12-3/TRBV12-4|13|TRBJ2-7
ASSLGVRGPYEQY
>TRBV18|13|TRBJ2-3
ASERTGQGPDTQY
>TRBV20-1|12|TRBJ2-1
SAPQVEGYNEQF
>TRBV12-3/TRBV12-4|13|TRBJ2-2
ASSFEGTVPGELF
>TRBV6-2/TRBV6-3|17|TRBJ2-5
ASSYPGARGRPLKETQY
>TRBV20-1|11|TRBJ1-5
SVGRFSNQPQH
>TRBV4-3|13|TRBJ1-2
ASSQGGGGYYGYT
>TRBV20-1|11|TRBJ1-6
SATRGGIGPLH
>TRBV29-1|10|TRBJ2-7
SVGDTYYEQY
>TRBV20-1|13|TRBJ2-3
SARDMRVNADTQY
>TRBV28|14|TRBJ2-5
ASSPRGTSWPSTQY
>TRBV6-2/TRBV6-3|10|TRBJ2-3
ASRYPADTQY
>TRBV5-1|13|TRBJ1-1
ASSLVVLPNTEAF
>TRBV27|16|TRBJ2-3
ASSRMGGLAGGADTQY
>TRBV2|13|TRBJ2-7
ASGGDREWDYEQY
>TRBV9|13|TRBJ1-5
ASSAGGMGNQPQH
>TRBV12-3/TRBV12-4|13|TRBJ1-2
ASSASGQGNYGYT
>TRBV5-1|14|TRBJ2-3
ASSTSGAVFLDTQY
>TRBV4-1|13|TRBJ1-1
ASSQVGRGWTEAF
>TRBV6-5|13|TRBJ2-7
ASSYSIGAIYEQY
>TRBV20-1|10|TRBJ2-4
SAAATGPIQY
>TRBV5-1|14|TRBJ2-3
ASSLKTGTATDTQY
>TRBV6-1|12|TRBJ2-2
ASRTSSAGGELF
>TRBV24-1|12|TRBJ2-1
ATSDPPPNNEQF
>TRBV15|18|TRBJ2-7
ATSREQDIRTGVGSYEQY
>TRBV12-3/TRBV12-4|11|TRBJ2-7
ASSFLSGDEQY
>TRBV7-2|15|TRBJ1-1
ASSFGQGYAPNTEAF
>TRBV20-1|10|TRBJ2-5
SAHPATGSQY
>TRBV5-1|13|TRBJ1-1
ASSLVRAENTEAF
>TRBV20-1|14|TRBJ2-1
SARVPHPIDQGEQF
>TRBV10-2|15|TRBJ1-3
ASSTPGQGAAGNTIY
>TRBV19|16|TRBJ2-1
ASSPLNIAWDSYNEQF
>TRBV20-1|13|TRBJ1-5
SARDLRAGFQPQH
>TRBV12-3/TRBV12-4|12|TRBJ2-5
ASSSRQGEETQY